These T cell receptor beta chains were read from a single sample in a study of cytomegalovirus exposure and HLA in healthy donors. Only in-frame clones appear in the TCRdb table, and some are missing; sequencing was by immunoSEQ multiplex PCR. The sample includes about 220,000 clones, under 95% of them seen just once. The sample taken for sequencing was PBMCs. These receptors were obtained from a young woman in good health and CMV-seronegative. Both conserved end residues are part of each CDR3. The D gene is left open where the match is weak. Clone size is given for some rows only: seen once, a few or many times, or a class if the clone is expanded.

clone size: .; J gene: TRBJ1-5; V gene: TRBV5-8; D gene: .; CDR3 protein: CASRNRAYQPQHF; CDR3 DNA: TGTGCCAGCCGTAACAGGGCATATCAGCCCCAGCATTTT
clone size: .; J gene: TRBJ2-1; V gene: TRBV5-6; D gene: .; CDR3 protein: CASSLGRAYEQFF; CDR3 DNA: TGTGCCAGCAGCTTGGGGAGGGCGTATGAGCAGTTCTTC
clone size: .; J gene: TRBJ2-1; V gene: TRBV6-4; D gene: TRBD1; CDR3 protein: CASSVRQGTYNEQFF; CDR3 DNA: TGTGCCAGCAGTGTGAGACAGGGGACCTACAATGAGCAGTTCTTC
clone size: .; J gene: TRBJ2-1; V gene: TRBV2; D gene: TRBD1; CDR3 protein: CASRIERDRAVVNEQFF; CDR3 DNA: TGTGCCAGCAGGATCGAGCGGGACAGGGCCGTGGTAAATGAGCAGTTCTTC
clone size: .; J gene: TRBJ1-2; V gene: TRBV6-4; D gene: TRBD1; CDR3 protein: CASSDHRDRGGYTF; CDR3 DNA: TGTGCCAGCAGTGACCACCGGGACAGGGGGGGCTACACCTTC
clone size: .; J gene: TRBJ2-1; V gene: TRBV28; D gene: .; CDR3 protein: CASSLLASEQFF; CDR3 DNA: TGTGCCAGCAGCCTTCTAGCGTCTGAGCAGTTCTTC
clone size: .; J gene: TRBJ2-5; V gene: TRBV6-7; D gene: TRBD2; CDR3 protein: CDSRGTKETQYF; CDR3 DNA: TGTGACAGCCGGGGGACTAAAGAGACCCAGTACTTC
clone size: .; J gene: TRBJ2-3; V gene: TRBV9; D gene: .; CDR3 protein: CASSVFRGSSTDTQYF; CDR3 DNA: TGTGCCAGCAGCGTATTTAGGGGATCTAGCACAGATACGCAGTATTTT
clone size: .; J gene: TRBJ1-4; V gene: TRBV4-1; D gene: TRBD1; CDR3 protein: CASSPYYRGWDEKLFF; CDR3 DNA: TGCGCCAGCAGCCCGTATTACAGGGGTTGGGATGAAAAACTGTTTTTT
clone size: .; J gene: TRBJ2-1; V gene: TRBV19; D gene: .; CDR3 protein: CASSIGGRSPFF; CDR3 DNA: TGTGCCAGTAGTATAGGAGGGAGGTCGCCGTTCTTC
clone size: once; J gene: TRBJ2-7; V gene: TRBV5-5; D gene: .; CDR3 protein: CASSLEQSIHEQYF; CDR3 DNA: TGTGCCAGCAGCTTGGAGCAATCGATCCACGAGCAGTACTTC
clone size: few; J gene: TRBJ2-1; V gene: TRBV7-6; D gene: .; CDR3 protein: CASSIRTPEEGFFYNEQFF; CDR3 DNA: TGTGCCAGCAGCATCCGGACCCCGGAGGAGGGATTCTTCTACAATGAGCAGTTCTTC
clone size: .; J gene: TRBJ1-6; V gene: TRBV6-5; D gene: TRBD1; CDR3 protein: CASSYLTGGGSPLHF; CDR3 DNA: TGTGCCAGCAGTTACTTGACAGGGGGCGGATCACCCCTCCACTTT
clone size: .; J gene: TRBJ2-7; V gene: TRBV7-6; D gene: TRBD2; CDR3 protein: CASSPTSGRAGYEQYF; CDR3 DNA: TGTGCCAGCAGCCCGACTAGCGGGAGGGCCGGATACGAGCAGTACTTC
clone size: .; J gene: TRBJ1-4; V gene: TRBV30; D gene: .; CDR3 protein: CAWRTGRGAQEKLFF; CDR3 DNA: TGTGCCTGGAGAACCGGGCGGGGGGCGCAAGAAAAACTGTTTTTT
clone size: .; J gene: TRBJ1-1; V gene: TRBV30; D gene: .; CDR3 protein: CAWGQTVGAFF; CDR3 DNA: TGTGCCTGGGGACAGACCGTGGGAGCTTTCTTT
clone size: .; J gene: TRBJ2-1; V gene: TRBV13; D gene: TRBD2; CDR3 protein: CASSPGLAGAASYNEQFF; CDR3 DNA: TGTGCCAGCAGCCCGGGACTAGCGGGAGCCGCCTCCTACAATGAGCAGTTCTTC
clone size: .; J gene: TRBJ2-3; V gene: TRBV19; D gene: TRBD2; CDR3 protein: CASSTLAGADTQYF; CDR3 DNA: TGTGCCAGTAGTACCCTAGCGGGAGCAGATACGCAGTATTTT
clone size: .; J gene: TRBJ2-6; V gene: TRBV5-6; D gene: .; CDR3 protein: CASSLTLPGANVLTF; CDR3 DNA: TGTGCCAGCAGCTTGACTCTCCCTGGGGCCAACGTCCTGACTTTC
clone size: .; J gene: TRBJ2-3; V gene: TRBV2; D gene: .; CDR3 protein: CASSEGVARINTDTQYF; CDR3 DNA: TGTGCCAGCAGTGAAGGGGTTGCGCGGATCAACACAGATACGCAGTATTTT
clone size: once; J gene: TRBJ2-3; V gene: TRBV5-1; D gene: .; CDR3 protein: CASSLFFGRGDTQYF; CDR3 DNA: TGCGCCAGCAGCTTGTTCTTCGGGAGAGGAGATACGCAGTATTTT
clone size: .; J gene: TRBJ1-1; V gene: TRBV6-1; D gene: TRBD1; CDR3 protein: CASRVMDRRGTEAFF; CDR3 DNA: TGTGCCAGCAGAGTCATGGACAGGCGGGGTACTGAAGCTTTCTTT
clone size: .; J gene: TRBJ1-6; V gene: TRBV28; D gene: TRBD1; CDR3 protein: CASSLMTGTGMTPLHF; CDR3 DNA: TGTGCCAGCAGTTTGATGACCGGGACAGGGATGACACCCCTCCACTTT
clone size: .; J gene: TRBJ1-4; V gene: TRBV5-4; D gene: .; CDR3 protein: CASSGFPRGEEKLFF; CDR3 DNA: TGTGCCAGCAGTGGTTTCCCCAGGGGCGAGGAAAAACTGTTTTTT
clone size: .; J gene: TRBJ2-7; V gene: TRBV4-2; D gene: TRBD2; CDR3 protein: CASSPTSGSSYEQYF; CDR3 DNA: TGTGCCAGCAGCCCAACTAGCGGGAGCTCCTACGAGCAGTACTTC
clone size: .; J gene: TRBJ2-7; V gene: TRBV5-1; D gene: TRBD1; CDR3 protein: CATSWDSSYEQYF; CDR3 DNA: TGCGCCACCTCCTGGGACAGCTCCTACGAGCAGTACTTC
clone size: .; J gene: TRBJ2-3; V gene: TRBV10-3; D gene: TRBD1; CDR3 protein: CAISEAGTASTDTQYF; CDR3 DNA: TGTGCCATCAGTGAGGCAGGGACAGCTAGCACAGATACGCAGTATTTT
clone size: .; J gene: TRBJ2-1; V gene: TRBV5-1; D gene: TRBD2; CDR3 protein: CASSLTSGSGNEQFF; CDR3 DNA: TGCGCCAGCAGCCTGACTAGCGGGAGTGGCAATGAGCAGTTCTTC
clone size: .; J gene: TRBJ2-5; V gene: TRBV28; D gene: .; CDR3 protein: CASSLSTGAPETQYF; CDR3 DNA: TGTGCCAGCAGTTTGAGCACGGGAGCCCCCGAGACCCAGTACTTC
clone size: once; J gene: TRBJ2-7; V gene: TRBV5-4; D gene: .; CDR3 protein: CASSLLSGPYEQYF; CDR3 DNA: TGTGCCAGCAGCTTGCTTAGCGGACCCTACGAGCAGTACTTC
clone size: .; J gene: TRBJ2-3; V gene: TRBV28; D gene: TRBD2; CDR3 protein: CASSILPRLAPTDTQYF; CDR3 DNA: TGTGCCAGCAGTATCCTGCCCCGACTAGCCCCGACAGATACGCAGTATTTT
clone size: .; J gene: TRBJ1-6; V gene: TRBV5-1; D gene: .; CDR3 protein: CASSLGRVYNSPLHF; CDR3 DNA: TGCGCCAGCAGCTTGGGTCGGGTCTATAATTCACCCCTCCACTTT
clone size: .; J gene: TRBJ1-1; V gene: TRBV7-2; D gene: .; CDR3 protein: CASSPNRATEAFF; CDR3 DNA: TGTGCCAGCAGCCCCAACAGGGCCACTGAAGCTTTCTTT
clone size: .; J gene: TRBJ2-1; V gene: TRBV6-1; D gene: TRBD2; CDR3 protein: CASRGTSGYNEQFF; CDR3 DNA: TGTGCCAGCAGAGGGACTAGCGGGTACAATGAGCAGTTCTTC
clone size: once; J gene: TRBJ1-2; V gene: TRBV4-1; D gene: .; CDR3 protein: CASSGTGGAANYGYTF; CDR3 DNA: TGCGCCAGCAGCGGTACCGGGGGGGCGGCGAACTATGGCTACACCTTC
clone size: .; J gene: TRBJ2-2; V gene: TRBV11-2; D gene: .; CDR3 protein: CASSLERGARELFF; CDR3 DNA: TGTGCCAGCAGCTTAGAACGGGGTGCAAGGGAGCTGTTTTTT
clone size: .; J gene: TRBJ1-1; V gene: TRBV11-2; D gene: TRBD1; CDR3 protein: CASSLILGTANTEAFF; CDR3 DNA: TGTGCCAGCAGCTTAATTCTCGGGACAGCTAACACTGAAGCTTTCTTT
clone size: .; J gene: TRBJ2-2; V gene: TRBV7-3; D gene: .; CDR3 protein: CASSPSTGELFF; CDR3 DNA: TGTGCCAGCAGTCCCTCCACCGGGGAGCTGTTTTTT
clone size: .; J gene: TRBJ1-1; V gene: TRBV6-1; D gene: .; CDR3 protein: CASSDRVALVAFF; CDR3 DNA: TGTGCCAGCAGCGACCGCGTCGCCCTAGTGGCTTTCTTT
clone size: .; J gene: TRBJ1-2; V gene: TRBV6-5; D gene: .; CDR3 protein: CASSYSSELSGYTF; CDR3 DNA: TGTGCCAGCAGTTACTCCAGCGAGTTGTCGGGCTACACCTTC
clone size: .; J gene: TRBJ2-7; V gene: TRBV28; D gene: .; CDR3 protein: CASTFPVSYEQYF; CDR3 DNA: TGTGCCAGCACCTTCCCAGTTTCCTACGAGCAGTACTTC
clone size: .; J gene: TRBJ2-7; V gene: TRBV27; D gene: TRBD1; CDR3 protein: CASSNRTGRHEQYF; CDR3 DNA: TGTGCCAGCAGTAATAGGACAGGTAGGCACGAGCAGTACTTC
clone size: .; J gene: TRBJ2-3; V gene: TRBV7-7; D gene: .; CDR3 protein: CASSATQGHTDTQYF; CDR3 DNA: TGTGCTAGCAGCGCCACGCAGGGCCACACAGATACGCAGTATTTT
clone size: .; J gene: TRBJ2-1; V gene: TRBV6-4; D gene: .; CDR3 protein: CASSDDTGRWNEQFF; CDR3 DNA: TGTGCCAGCAGTGACGATACAGGGCGGTGGAATGAGCAGTTCTTC
clone size: .; J gene: TRBJ1-2; V gene: TRBV30; D gene: TRBD1; CDR3 protein: CAWSKGTDYGYTF; CDR3 DNA: TGTGCCTGGAGTAAGGGGACAGATTATGGCTACACCTTC
clone size: .; J gene: TRBJ1-5; V gene: TRBV5-6; D gene: .; CDR3 protein: CASSLKGNQPQHF; CDR3 DNA: TGTGCCAGCAGCTTGAAGGGGAATCAGCCCCAGCATTTT
clone size: .; J gene: TRBJ2-1; V gene: TRBV28; D gene: .; CDR3 protein: CASSLLSPYEQFF; CDR3 DNA: TGTGCCAGCAGTTTACTAAGCCCCTATGAGCAGTTCTTC
clone size: .; J gene: TRBJ1-4; V gene: TRBV2; D gene: TRBD1; CDR3 protein: CASSDPGQGEKLFF; CDR3 DNA: TGTGCCAGCAGTGATCCCGGACAGGGTGAAAAACTGTTTTTT
clone size: .; J gene: TRBJ2-4; V gene: TRBV10-2; D gene: TRBD1; CDR3 protein: CASSERTGDNPLGNIQYF; CDR3 DNA: TGCGCCAGCAGTGAACGGACAGGGGACAATCCTCTGGGGAACATTCAGTACTTC
clone size: .; J gene: TRBJ2-5; V gene: TRBV28; D gene: TRBD2; CDR3 protein: CASRKMGREGETQYF; CDR3 DNA: TGTGCCAGCAGAAAGATGGGCAGGGAGGGGGAGACCCAGTACTTC
clone size: .; J gene: TRBJ2-3; V gene: TRBV21-1; D gene: .; CDR3 protein: CASSTDFTDTQYF; CDR3 DNA: TGTGCCAGCAGTACTGACTTTACAGATACGCAGTATTTT
clone size: .; J gene: TRBJ1-2; V gene: TRBV5-1; D gene: TRBD1; CDR3 protein: CASSSGQDNYGYTF; CDR3 DNA: TGCGCCAGCAGCTCGGGACAGGATAACTATGGCTACACCTTC
clone size: once; J gene: TRBJ2-2; V gene: TRBV12-5; D gene: .; CDR3 protein: CASGLAGDYTGELFF; CDR3 DNA: TGTGCTAGTGGCTTGGCCGGGGACTACACCGGGGAGCTGTTTTTT